Each of the 19 T cell receptor beta chains below was sequenced from the same sample in a study of STAT5B mutations in CD4+ large granular lymphocyte leukemia. This table comes from immunoSEQ multiplex PCR, and its TCRdb copy is limited to in-frame clones, with some not included. The table shows approximately 490 clones, with about 77% occurring only once. Input material: PBMCs. Every receptor here comes from a woman aged 35 to 49 with CD4+ T-cell large granular lymphocyte leukemia.

This chain uses TRBV10-3 with TRBJ1-2; no firm D call. Trimming took off 0 bases at V and 5 bases at J, with 10 bases between the two ends. CDR3 length: 14 amino acids. Germline loops: CDR1 ENHRY, CDR2 SYGVKD. In DNA, the CDR3 is TGTGCCATCAGTGAGTCGACCAGAAGTTATGGCTACACCTTC. Its translation: CAISESTRSYGYTF.

The chain carries TRBV5-5 and TRBJ2-4; no clear D gene. CDR1 SGHKS and CDR2 YYEKEE come from the germline V gene (reference sequence). Trimming removed 8 bases at V and 6 bases at J, with 12 bases between. CDR3 size: 12 residues. The CDR3 here is CASSPSRNIQYF. The CDR3 coding sequence is TGTGCCAGTAGCCCGTCTAGAAACATTCAGTACTTC.

This clone has only one observation. The chain joins TRBV30 to TRBJ2-5; TRBD1 matches at 9 bases. The germline V gene has CDR1 GTSNPN and CDR2 SVGIG (reference sequence). CDR3 length: 16 residues. J was trimmed by 5 bases and V by 5 bases; bases with no gene match: 15. CDR3 bases: TGTGCCTGGGGGGGGACAGGGTCCGTGGCGGGGGAGACCCAGTACTTC. Protein: CAWGGTGSVAGETQYF.

The chain couples TRBV6-1 to TRBJ1-5, with D possibly being TRBD1 (6 bases). The V end was cut by 7 bases, the J end by 1 base, with 11 bases between. Per germline, CDR1 MNHNS and CDR2 SASEGT. The CDR3 extends over 14 amino acids. The CDR3 DNA is TGTGCCAGCACCTTAACAGGGAGCAATCAGCCCCAGCATTTT. Residues: CASTLTGSNQPQHF.

V and J are TRBV7-9 and TRBJ1-3, with D possibly being TRBD1 (6 bases). In germline, CDR1 is SEHNR, CDR2 FQNEAQ (reference sequence). The CDR3 covers 17 residues. V was shortened by 3 bases and J by 0 bases, with 15 bases between the two germline ends. This CDR3 is CASSLGAGRSSGNTIYF. The CDR3 DNA is TGTGCCAGCAGCTTGGGGGCGGGTCGGAGCTCTGGAAACACCATATATTTT.

The rearrangement links TRBV7-3 to TRBJ2-1; 10 nucleotides align to TRBD1. Losses at the gene ends were 0 bases for V and 3 bases for J; bases not matched to a gene: 2. This CDR3 region has 16 residues. CDR1 is SGHTA, CDR2 FQGTGA, per germline. The CDR3 is CASSLTGTGVYNEQFF. CDR3 nucleotides: TGTGCCAGCAGCTTAACGGGGACAGGGGTCTACAATGAGCAGTTCTTC.

In its sample, this clone was seen a few times. The chain joins TRBV5-1 to TRBJ1-1; TRBD1 matches at 9 bases. There are 15 residues in the CDR3. Germline lookup yields CDR1 SGHRS and CDR2 YFSETQ. V lost 5 bases and J lost 1; bases outside the gene matches: 6. CDR3 DNA: TGCGCCAGCAGAAATACAGGGGGCGGGAACACTGAAGCTTTCTTT. Its translation is CASRNTGGGNTEAFF.

The V call is TRBV4-3, the J call TRBJ1-6, with a possible D match to TRBD1 (5 bases). Germline loops: CDR1 LGHNA, CDR2 YSLEER. V was cut by 0 bases and J by 5 bases, with 11 bases left in between. There are 16 residues in the CDR3. The CDR3 nucleotides are TGCGCCAGCAGCCAAGATCCTACAGGAAATAATTCACCCCTCCACTTT. Protein: CASSQDPTGNNSPLHF.

The chain links TRBV2 to TRBJ2-7, with a tentative D call TRBD2 (6 bases). CDR1 is SNHLY, CDR2 FYNNEI, per germline. The CDR3 spans 14 residues. The germline V and J ends were trimmed by 3 bases and 3 bases, with 12 bases remaining between them. The CDR3 bases are TGTGCCAGCAGTGATATAGCGGAGAACTACGAGCAGTACTTC. It encodes CASSDIAENYEQYF.

The chain employs TRBV9 and TRBJ2-7; D gene ambiguous. Trimming left V 0 bases short and J 5 bases short, with 12 bases between. There are 14 residues in the CDR3. The germline V gene has CDR1 SGDLS and CDR2 YYNGEE. The CDR3 nucleotides read TGTGCCAGCAGCGTAGGGTCCAGGTGGAACGAGCAGTACTTC. Translation gives CASSVGSRWNEQYF.

The V and J genes are TRBV30 and TRBJ1-6, with a tentative D call TRBD1 (6 bases). CDR1 and CDR2 from the germline V gene are GTSNPN and SVGIG (reference sequence). The CDR3 spans 13 residues. Trimming took 5 bases from V and 10 from J, leaving 15 bases between them. Here the CDR3 DNA reads TGTGCCTGGGGAACCAGGGGAGTCTCACCCCTCCACTTT. The encoded protein is CAWGTRGVSPLHF.

This clone came up once. This rearrangement joins TRBV13 to TRBJ2-7, with TRBD1 identical over 7 bases. This CDR3 has 13 residues. V lost 10 bases and J lost 4; bases outside the gene matches: 10. In germline, CDR1 is PRHDT, CDR2 FYEKMQ (reference sequence). CDR3 in amino acids: CATFGTDSYEQYF. The DNA of the CDR3 is TGTGCCACCTTCGGGACAGACTCTTACGAGCAGTACTTC.

V is TRBV27 and J is TRBJ2-3, with unresolved D. CDR1 is MNHEY, CDR2 SMNVEV, per germline (reference sequence). There are 13 residues in the CDR3. Trimming took off 10 bases at V and 2 bases at J, with 13 bases between the two ends. The CDR3 DNA follows: TGTGCCACCACCCAACGGAACACAGATACGCAGTATTTT. Residues: CATTQRNTDTQYF.

This chain links TRBV15 with TRBJ2-7; tentatively, D is TRBD2 (5 bases). Germline V gene sequence: CDR1 LNHNV, CDR2 YYDKDF (reference sequence). The length of the CDR3 is 16 residues. The V and J ends lost 1 base and 1 base respectively, with 14 bases between them. The CDR3 region is CATSRGTTGNSYEQYF. The CDR3 DNA sequence: TGTGCCACCAGCAGAGGCACTACCGGGAATTCCTACGAGCAGTACTTC.

The CDR3 DNA sequence: TGTGCCAGCAGTGACTCTCTAACTAGCACAGATACGCAGTATTTT. Protein: CASSDSLTSTDTQYF. The chain couples TRBV6-4 to TRBJ2-3; D unresolved. Germline V gene sequence: CDR1 MRHNA, CDR2 SNTAGT. This CDR3 spans 15 amino acids. The V and J ends lost 0 bases and 0 bases respectively, with 7 bases between them.

This chain uses TRBV4-1 with TRBJ2-5; D may be TRBD1 (6 bases). The J call may be mistaken, given a closer DNA end match to TRBJ2-7. This CDR3 region has 15 residues. Germline-derived CDR1 and CDR2 are MGHRA and YSYEKL. CDR3: CASSQRSGAFGEQYF. The CDR3 DNA is TGCGCCAGCAGCCAGAGGTCAGGGGCCTTTGGCGAGCAGTACTTC.

A few counts support this clone. This rearrangement joins TRBV6-1 to TRBJ1-1; a weak D match, TRBD1 (5 bases). This CDR3 is built from 14 residues. Germline CDR1 and CDR2: MNHNS and SASEGT. Trimming stripped 6 bases from V and 0 bases from J, with 11 bases between. The CDR3 region is CASRRQNMNTEAFF. The CDR3 DNA reads as TGTGCCAGCAGGAGACAGAACATGAACACTGAAGCTTTCTTT.

This chain links TRBV27 with TRBJ1-1; TRBD1 aligns across 12 bases. Germline CDR1 is MNHEY and CDR2 is SMNVEV (reference sequence). The CDR3 loop spans 18 amino acids. V lost 3 bases and J lost 5; bases outside the gene matches: 13. In nucleotides, the CDR3 is TGTGCCAGCAGTTTTACCTTCGGGACAGGGGGCCGGGGGACTGAAGCTTTCTTT. Translating it yields CASSFTFGTGGRGTEAFF.

The chain employs TRBV27 and TRBJ2-1; no reliable D call. V gave up 3 bases and J gave up 6 bases, with 12 bases separating them. CDR3 size: 14 residues. CDR1 is MNHEY and CDR2 is SMNVEV in the germline V gene (reference sequence). CDR3 DNA: TGTGCCAGCAGTTTGAGTCCGGAGTCCAATGAGCAGTTCTTC. Translating gives CASSLSPESNEQFF.